The 15 T cell receptor beta chains listed next were all sequenced from one sample in a study of cytomegalovirus exposure and HLA in healthy donors. The data were produced by immunoSEQ multiplex PCR, yet TCRdb's version contains in-frame clones alone and is incomplete. The sample has under 200,000 clones, approximately 96% seen once. Sequences were obtained from PBMCs. The receptors shown here come from a young woman in good health and CMV-seronegative.

The V call is TRBV7-9, the J call TRBJ1-5, with D perhaps matching TRBD1 (5 bases). CDR1 and CDR2 (germline): SEHNR, FQNEAQ (reference sequence). The CDR3 spans 16 residues. V was pared by 5 bases and J by 0 bases, with 14 bases between. CDR3 nucleotides: TGTGCCAGCAGCCCGCAAGGGGCGCCTAGCAATCAGCCCCAGCATTTT. Its protein product is CASSPQGAPSNQPQHF. Combining the CDR3 with reference TRBV7-9 and TRBJ1-5 gives the whole variable domain DTGVSQNPRHKITKRGQNVTFRCDPISEHNRLYWYRQTLGQGPEFLTYFQNEAQLEKSRLLSDRFSAERPKGSFSTLEIQRTEQGDSAMYLCASSPQGAPSNQPQHFGDGTRLSIL.

The V call is TRBV6-5, the J call TRBJ2-7, with a possible D match to TRBD1 (6 bases). V gave up 6 bases and J gave up 0 bases, with 15 bases separating them. The germline CDR1 and CDR2 sequences are MNHEY and SVGAGI. This CDR3 is 15 amino acids long. Written as DNA, the CDR3 is TGTGCCAGCAGGCCCGACAGGTCGAGCTCCTACGAGCAGTACTTC. Its translation: CASRPDRSSSYEQYF.

The chain employs TRBV12-5 and TRBJ2-5; D is possibly TRBD2 (6 bases). The V end was cut by 4 bases, the J end by 5 bases, with 17 bases between. Per germline, CDR1 LGHNT and CDR2 FRNRAP. The CDR3 length is 15 residues. CDR3 sequence (DNA): TGTGCTAGTGGTTCCGTCGCCGGGAGAGGGGAGACCCAGTACTTC. Protein product: CASGSVAGRGETQYF.

Here the CDR3 reads CASSGPTGGPSEAFF. The CDR3, as DNA: TGCGCCAGCAGCGGACCGACAGGGGGACCTTCTGAAGCTTTCTTT. The rearrangement joins TRBV5-1 to TRBJ1-1; 9 positions match TRBD1. The CDR3 consists of 15 residues. V dropped 4 bases and J dropped 6; count of bases not matched to a gene: 10. Germline V gene data show CDR1 as SGHRS and CDR2 as YFSETQ.

This clone showed up just a few times. The chain uses TRBV2 and TRBJ2-2; D is unclear. Germline V CDR1 and CDR2: SNHLY, FYNNEI. This CDR3 has 11 residues. Trimming took off 6 bases at V and 5 bases at J, with 4 bases between the two ends. CDR3 protein: CASRLTGELFF. DNA for the CDR3: TGTGCCAGCAGATTAACCGGGGAGCTGTTTTTT.

The J gene is TRBJ1-1, the V gene TRBV4-3, with a possible D match to TRBD1 (5 bases). CDR3 length equals 14 residues. The germline CDR1 and CDR2 sequences are LGHNA and YSLEER. The V end was cut by 3 bases, the J end by 7 bases, with 15 bases between. CDR3 nucleotides: TGCGCCAGCAGCCAGGCAGGGCTTACAGTTGAAGCTTTCTTT. Translated, it gives CASSQAGLTVEAFF.

V is TRBV5-4 and J is TRBJ2-7; TRBD1 is a possible D gene (6 bases). CDR3 length equals 14 residues. Germline values: CDR1 SGHNT, CDR2 YYREEE (reference sequence). Between the trimmed V and J ends, which lost 0 bases and 5 bases, there was a span of 12 bases. In nucleotides, the CDR3 is TGTGCCAGCAGCTTGGCCCCAGGGGACCACGAGCAGTACTTC. Its protein product is CASSLAPGDHEQYF.

V gene TRBV12-5 combines with J gene TRBJ1-1; 9 nucleotides match TRBD1. The V segment lost 1 base and the J segment 4 bases; nucleotides outside the gene matches: 7. CDR3 length equals 16 residues. CDR1 is LGHNT and CDR2 is FRNRAP in the germline V gene. This chain's CDR3 is CASGLGRTTGGTEAFF. CDR3 nucleotides: TGTGCTAGTGGTTTGGGCCGAACGACAGGGGGCACTGAAGCTTTCTTT.

This clone occurred once. The chain joins TRBV4-3 to TRBJ1-1; maybe TRBD1 (5 bases). Between the trimmed V and J ends, which lost 3 bases and 3 bases, there was a span of 8 bases. CDR1 and CDR2 (germline): LGHNA, YSLEER. The CDR3 extends over 13 amino acids. As DNA, the CDR3 is TGCGCCAGCAGCCAGCAAGGGGACACTGAAGCTTTCTTT. Its protein product is CASSQQGDTEAFF.

V and J are TRBV7-6 and TRBJ2-3; the D gene is possibly TRBD2 (6 bases). CDR1 SGHVS and CDR2 FNYEAQ come from the germline V gene. V was clipped by 2 bases and J by 1 base, with 10 bases between them. The CDR3 is 15 residues long. The CDR3 loop is CASSLFGGGTDTQYF. The DNA for the CDR3 is TGTGCCAGCAGCTTATTTGGCGGGGGCACAGATACGCAGTATTTT.

This clone was seen a handful of times. The sample contains more than one DNA sequence encoding this CDR3. The chain combines TRBV6-5 with TRBJ1-2; D not resolved. Germline V lookup: CDR1 MNHEY, CDR2 SVGAGI. The V end was cut by 5 bases, the J end by 0 bases, with 10 bases between. CDR3 length equals 14 residues. In nucleotides, the CDR3 is TGTGCCAGCAGTCTAAGGGAGACTAACTATGGCTACACCTTC. It codes for CASSLRETNYGYTF.

The rearrangement joins TRBV19 to TRBJ2-7; 9 nucleotides align to TRBD1. The germline gives CDR1 LNHDA, CDR2 SQIVND (reference sequence). The CDR3 loop spans 15 amino acids. The V gene end was trimmed by 5 bases and the J gene end by 1 base; junction bases not matched to a gene: 6. The CDR3 loop is CASSSPGQGSYEQYF. In DNA, the CDR3 is TGTGCCAGTAGTTCACCGGGACAGGGTTCCTACGAGCAGTACTTC.

This clone was detected once. The V gene is TRBV7-2, the J gene TRBJ1-6; no definite D call. Germline CDR1 reads SGHTA; CDR2 reads FQGNSA. Between the trimmed V and J ends, which lost 2 bases and 7 bases, there was a span of 9 bases. The CDR3 has 14 amino acids. The CDR3: CASSLSGLNSPLHF. The CDR3 bases are TGTGCCAGCAGCTTATCAGGATTAAATTCACCCCTCCACTTT.

This clone was seen a handful of times. The sample holds other DNA sequences that translate to the same CDR3. The chain carries TRBV27 and TRBJ1-2, with TRBD1 matching over 7 bases. V dropped 4 bases and J dropped 8; count of bases not matched to a gene: 1. The CDR3 runs 11 residues. The germline gives CDR1 MNHEY, CDR2 SMNVEV (reference sequence). CDR3 protein: CASSSGGGYTF. The DNA for the CDR3 is TGTGCCAGCAGTTCAGGGGGGGGCTACACCTTC.

This chain links TRBV6-5 with TRBJ2-1; D is uncertain. The CDR3 is 11 amino acids. The germline V and J ends were trimmed by 7 bases and 5 bases, with 6 bases remaining between them. Germline V gene sequence: CDR1 MNHEY, CDR2 SVGAGI. CDR3 nucleotide sequence: TGTGCCAGCACCCGGGACAATGAGCAGTTCTTC. Translating gives CASTRDNEQFF.